The 22 T cell receptor beta chains in this list originate from one sample, sequenced in a study of shared clonotypes between healthy human individuals. CD8 cells regarded as naive lacked CD45RO, were positively chosen for CCR7, and omitted terminally differentiated effector memory CD45RA+ cells. Sequencing used immunoSEQ multiplex PCR; TCRdb keeps in-frame clones, though not all of them. This table has around 1,900,000 clones, 93% appearing once. The specimen was naive CD8+ T cells from PBMCs. All receptors derive from a man aged 18 to 30 in good health. Some clones in this sample may be carry-over from other donors' samples.

The rearrangement links TRBV6-6 to TRBJ2-5; 7 positions agree with TRBD2. After removal of 2 bases from V and 5 bases from J, the junction contained 5 bases not matched to a gene. Germline-derived CDR1 and CDR2 are MNHNY and SVGAGI (reference sequence). The CDR3 is 14 amino acids. CDR3 in DNA: TGTGCCAGCAGTTACCTAGCGGCCCGGGAGACCCAGTACTTC. Translation: CASSYLAARETQYF.

The chain couples TRBV30 to TRBJ1-3, with D unclear. Germline CDR1 reads GTSNPN; CDR2 reads SVGIG (reference sequence). The CDR3 is 12 amino acids. Trimming left V 1 base short and J 3 bases short, with 4 bases between. CDR3 DNA sequence: TGTGCCTGGAGTGATCGTGGAAACACCATATATTTT. Its protein product is CAWSDRGNTIYF.

This chain links TRBV7-8 with TRBJ2-7; D might be TRBD2 (6 bases). Trimming pared 3 bases from V and 3 bases from J, leaving 27 bases between. The CDR3 loop spans 19 amino acids. Germline V lookup: CDR1 SGHVS, CDR2 FQNEAQ. The CDR3 DNA reads as TGTGCCAGCAGCTTGAGTTCCGGCGGGACGGCGGGTGGGGGCTACGAGCAGTACTTC. Its protein product is CASSLSSGGTAGGGYEQYF.

For the CDR3, the DNA is TGTGCCAGCATGGGAAGCTCCTACGAGCAGTACTTC. The encoded protein is CASMGSSYEQYF. The chain couples TRBV11-2 to TRBJ2-7; no definite D call. V lost 7 bases and J lost 0, with 7 bases in between. CDR3 length: 12 residues. Germline V gene sequence: CDR1 SGHAT, CDR2 FQNNGV.

The chain has TRBV4-1 and TRBJ2-2; D uncertain. The CDR3 is made up of 13 amino acids. Germline V gene data show CDR1 as MGHRA and CDR2 as YSYEKL. Trimming took off 3 bases at V and 4 bases at J, with 6 bases between the two ends. In nucleotides, the CDR3 is TGCGCCAGCAGCCACGTAATCACCGGGGAGCTGTTTTTT. Translated: CASSHVITGELFF.

The chain couples TRBV6-5 to TRBJ2-7; D is unresolved. Germline V gives CDR1 MNHEY, CDR2 SVGAGI. V lost 4 bases, J lost 0 bases, and 10 bases lay in between. The CDR3 extends over 14 amino acids. CDR3 sequence reads: CASSSGPHSYEQYF. The DNA of the CDR3 is TGTGCCAGCAGTTCCGGGCCGCACTCCTACGAGCAGTACTTC.

A note on this clone: This same CDR3 is encoded by further DNA sequences in the sample. The CDR3: CASSLAGGGRQPQHF. For the CDR3, the DNA is TGTGCCAGCAGCTTGGCCGGGGGGGGGCGTCAGCCCCAGCATTTT. The rearrangement links TRBV5-6 to TRBJ1-5; D perhaps matches TRBD1 (6 bases). CDR1 SGHDT and CDR2 YYEEEE come from the germline V gene. This CDR3 is built from 15 residues. Trimming removed 0 bases from V and 6 bases from J, with 13 bases in between.

The CDR3 DNA follows: TGTGCCAGCAGTAACAGGGGCTCCTACAATGAGCAGTTCTTC. Protein product: CASSNRGSYNEQFF. The rearrangement links TRBV7-6 to TRBJ2-1, with 7 bases matching TRBD1. The CDR3 loop spans 14 amino acids. Germline V gene data show CDR1 as SGHVS and CDR2 as FNYEAQ. The V and J ends lost 6 bases and 0 bases, in that order; junction bases with no gene match: 2. The complete variable domain, with remaining parts taken from reference TRBV7-6 and TRBJ2-1, reads GAGVSQSPRYKVTKRGQDVALRCDPISGHVSLYWYRQALGQGPEFLTYFNYEAQQDKSGLPNDRFSAERPEGSISTLTIQRTEQRDSAMYRCASSNRGSYNEQFFGPGTRLTVL.

A single count supports this clone. The DNA of the CDR3 is TGTGCCAGTAGAATCGGGGGGAACACTGAAGCTTTCTTT. Encoded protein: CASRIGGNTEAFF. V and J are TRBV19 and TRBJ1-1; D might be TRBD1 (5 bases). Germline assignment: CDR1 LNHDA and CDR2 SQIVND (reference sequence). V gave up 6 bases and J gave up 1 base, with 9 bases separating them. The CDR3 is 13 residues long.

The chain has TRBV7-8 and TRBJ1-3; D is ambiguous. The CDR3 is 16 residues long. V lost 5 bases and J lost 3, with 17 bases in between. Germline CDR1 is SGHVS and CDR2 is FQNEAQ. The CDR3 is CASSATPEGRGNTIYF. CDR3 nucleotide sequence: TGTGCCAGCAGCGCCACCCCCGAGGGTCGTGGAAACACCATATATTTT.

The chain has TRBV14 and TRBJ2-7; D not resolved. The CDR3 has 13 residues. The V and J ends lost 5 bases and 0 bases respectively, with 8 bases between them. Looked up from germline, CDR1 is SGHDN and CDR2 is FVKESK. The CDR3 DNA sequence: TGTGCCAGCAGCGGCCGACTCTCCTACGAGCAGTACTTC. It specifies CASSGRLSYEQYF.

The rearrangement uses TRBV2 and TRBJ2-7, with a possible D match to TRBD1 (5 bases). Germline CDR1 and CDR2: SNHLY and FYNNEI. Trimming took 2 bases from V and 4 from J, leaving 21 bases between them. This CDR3 spans 17 amino acids. CDR3 sequence: CASSELKVGAGVYEQYF. DNA of the CDR3: TGTGCCAGCAGTGAATTGAAGGTTGGGGCAGGAGTTTACGAGCAGTACTTC.

CDR3: CASSILAGSYNEQFF. The CDR3 coding sequence is TGTGCCAGCAGTATACTAGCGGGCTCCTACAATGAGCAGTTCTTC. The chain has TRBV28 and TRBJ2-1; 9 positions agree with TRBD2. V was clipped by 5 bases and J by 0 bases; unmatched bases: 2. Looked up from germline, CDR1 is MDHEN and CDR2 is SYDVKM. The CDR3 spans 15 residues.

CDR3 sequence: CASSAGSGIYGYTF. CDR3 DNA sequence: TGTGCCAGCAGCGCGGGATCCGGGATCTATGGCTACACCTTC. The chain couples TRBV7-9 to TRBJ1-2; D not certain. The CDR3 runs to 14 residues. The germline CDR1 and CDR2 sequences are SEHNR and FQNEAQ (reference sequence). V lost 5 bases and J 4 bases, leaving 14 bases between the germline ends.

The gene calls are TRBV2 and TRBJ1-3; a possible D gene is TRBD1 (6 bases). Per germline, CDR1 SNHLY and CDR2 FYNNEI. Deletions cut 4 bases from V and 2 bases from J, with 18 bases between. This CDR3 spans 17 amino acids. For the CDR3, the DNA is TGTGCCAGCAGTGGCGTTATACAGGGAATTCCTGGAAACACCATATATTTT. This gives the protein CASSGVIQGIPGNTIYF.

This chain connects TRBV10-3 to TRBJ2-2; tentative D call: TRBD2 (6 bases). This CDR3 comprises 16 residues. The V and J ends lost 4 bases and 8 bases respectively, with 20 bases between them. CDR1 is ENHRY, CDR2 SYGVKD, per germline. The CDR3 region is CAISGPMGEAGGELFF. CDR3 nucleotide sequence: TGTGCCATCAGTGGTCCCATGGGGGAGGCAGGAGGGGAGCTGTTTTTT.

J is TRBJ2-3 and V is TRBV7-9; D call uncertain. The CDR3 length is 13 residues. The V gene lost 5 bases and the J gene lost 4 bases, with 10 bases spanning the gap. The V gene's germline CDR1 is SEHNR and CDR2 FQNEAQ (reference sequence). In DNA form, the CDR3 reads TGTGCCAGCAGCGCCGGTCGGGCAGATACGCAGTATTTT. It codes for CASSAGRADTQYF.

The rearrangement links TRBV7-6 to TRBJ2-7; a weak D match, TRBD2 (6 bases). The V and J ends lost 1 base and 3 bases respectively, with 13 bases between them. Germline CDR1 reads SGHVS; CDR2 reads FNYEAQ. The CDR3 extends over 15 amino acids. CDR3 nucleotides: TGTGCCAGCAGCTTAGTAGCGGAGGGCTTCTACGAGCAGTACTTC. Residues: CASSLVAEGFYEQYF.

The chain is built from TRBV4-2 and TRBJ2-4; D tentatively fits TRBD1 or TRBD2 (5 bases each). The length of the CDR3 is 16 residues. V gave up 5 bases and J gave up 0 bases, with 14 bases separating them. Germline assignment: CDR1 LGHNA and CDR2 YNFKEQ. The CDR3 reads CASSSAGTVAKNIQYF. The CDR3 region has the DNA TGTGCCAGCAGCTCCGCCGGGACGGTAGCCAAAAACATTCAGTACTTC.

The chain recombines TRBV5-4 with TRBJ1-2, with TRBD1 matching 9 bases. Trimming cost V 4 bases and J 8 bases; bases outside gene matches: 6. Per the germline V gene, CDR1 is SGHNT and CDR2 is YYREEE (reference sequence). The CDR3 consists of 13 residues. CDR3 nucleotides: TGTGCCAGCAGCCCACGGACAGGGGTAGGCTACACCTTC. This gives the protein CASSPRTGVGYTF.

The rearrangement joins TRBV19 to TRBJ1-1; D uncertain. V was trimmed by 2 bases and J by 2 bases, leaving 12 bases between them. The germline V gene has CDR1 LNHDA and CDR2 SQIVND (reference sequence). This CDR3 is 15 amino acids long. CDR3: CASSILRWGNTEAFF. CDR3 coding DNA: TGTGCCAGTAGTATACTCCGGTGGGGAAACACTGAAGCTTTCTTT.

The V call is TRBV30, the J call TRBJ1-2; 9 bases line up with TRBD1. CDR1 is GTSNPN and CDR2 is SVGIG in the germline V gene (reference sequence). This CDR3 has 15 amino acids. The ends lost 3 bases at V and 3 bases at J; junction bases unmatched: 8. As DNA, the CDR3 is TGTGCCTGGAGACGGGGACAGGGAAAGCACTATGGCTACACCTTC. It translates to CAWRRGQGKHYGYTF.